These T cell receptor beta chains were read from a single sample in a study of neoadjuvant anti-PD-1 for oral cavity cancer. Clones were read by immunoSEQ multiplex PCR, and TCRdb kept only the in-frame ones, dropping some. The repertoire holds about 14,000 clones, 74% seen once, with around 2% in the top ten. Source: PBMCs, taken after nivolumab (anti-PD-1) treatment. The receptors come from a person aged 35 to 85 with oral cavity squamous cell carcinoma. The CDR3 runs from the conserved cysteine through the conserved F or W. The D gene is left open where the match is weak.

TRBJ2-6	TRBV29-1	TRBD2	CSVVHPCCRLAGVENSGANVLTF	TGCAGCGTTGTCCATCCGTGCTGCAGACTAGCGGGAGTGGAGAATTCTGGGGCCAACGTCCTGACTTTC
TRBJ2-1	TRBV5-6	TRBD2	CASSRIGLADSYNEQFF	TGTGCCAGCAGCCGAATAGGGCTAGCGGACTCCTACAATGAGCAGTTCTTC
TRBJ2-5	TRBV7-6	NA	CARGKGLETQYF	TGTGCCAGGGGGAAAGGGCTTGAGACCCAGTACTTC
TRBJ2-2	TRBV5-1	NA	CASSFEAWGTGELFF	TGCGCCAGCAGCTTCGAGGCTTGGGGCACCGGGGAGCTGTTTTTT
TRBJ2-1	TRBV9	TRBD2	CASSVGSGISYNEQFF	TGTGCCAGCAGCGTAGGGAGCGGGATATCCTACAATGAGCAGTTCTTC
TRBJ1-2	TRBV15	TRBD1	CATSDRGYGYTF	TGTGCCACCAGCGACAGGGGTTACGGCTACACCTTC
TRBJ2-5	TRBV2	TRBD2	CAGRGLAGTETQYF	TGTGCCGGGAGAGGACTAGCGGGTACAGAGACCCAGTACTTC
TRBJ1-5	TRBV13	NA	CASSVRGADQPQHF	TGTGCCAGCAGCGTCCGGGGGGCAGATCAGCCCCAGCATTTT
TRBJ1-4	TRBV27	NA	CASRPTGLVFEKLFF	TGTGCCAGCAGACCCACGGGGTTGGTATTTGAAAAACTGTTTTTT
TRBJ2-7	TRBV7-8	TRBD2	CASSPEREDFSLSYEQYF	TGTGCCAGCAGCCCGGAACGGGAGGACTTCTCGTTATCCTACGAGCAGTACTTC
TRBJ1-2	TRBV19	NA	CASSMGPTAPIGGYTF	TGTGCCAGTAGTATGGGTCCGACAGCCCCTATCGGTGGCTACACCTTC
TRBJ1-1	TRBV5-4	TRBD1	CASSTRTGARTEAFF	TGTGCCAGCAGCACCAGGACAGGGGCCAGGACTGAAGCTTTCTTT
TRBJ2-7	TRBV19	NA	CASGQGKYEQYF	TGTGCCTCGGGTCAGGGCAAGTACGAGCAGTACTTC
TRBJ2-5	TRBV27	TRBD1	CASSLRILGQGAGTQYF	TGTGCCAGCAGTTTACGTATCCTCGGACAGGGGGCTGGGACCCAGTACTTC
TRBJ2-5	TRBV10-3	NA	CAISVGQQETQYF	TGTGCCATCAGTGTGGGGCAGCAAGAGACCCAGTACTTC
TRBJ1-6	TRBV6-5	NA	CASSYYPLEGGSPLHF	TGTGCCAGCAGTTACTACCCCCTCGAGGGCGGTTCACCCCTCCACTTT
TRBJ2-2	TRBV5-6	TRBD1	CASSLFGTGGTGELFF	TGTGCCAGCAGCTTGTTCGGGACAGGTGGGACCGGGGAGCTGTTTTTT
TRBJ1-1	TRBV2	NA	CARYRVNTEAFF	TGTGCCAGATACAGGGTTAACACTGAAGCTTTCTTT
TRBJ2-7	TRBV28	TRBD1	CASRGQGAYEQYF	TGTGCCAGCAGGGGACAGGGGGCCTACGAGCAGTACTTC
TRBJ1-4	TRBV5-1	NA	CASSPYATNEKLFF	TGCGCCAGCAGCCCGTATGCAACTAATGAAAAACTGTTTTTT
TRBJ2-7	TRBV20-1	NA	CSAKSSYEQYF	TGCAGTGCTAAGAGCTCCTACGAGCAGTACTTC
TRBJ2-2	TRBV4-1	NA	CASSPQQGGVNTGELFF	TGCGCCAGCAGCCCACAACAGGGGGGGGTGAACACCGGGGAGCTGTTTTTT
TRBJ1-2	TRBV4-2	NA	CASSQDPRQMNYGYTF	TGTGCCAGCAGCCAAGATCCCAGACAGATGAACTATGGCTACACCTTC
TRBJ2-7	TRBV2	TRBD2	CASRTTSGSLEQYF	TGTGCCAGCAGAACTACTAGCGGCTCCCTCGAGCAGTACTTC
TRBJ1-1	TRBV7-6	NA	CASSPFVNTEAFF	TGTGCCAGCAGCCCATTCGTGAACACTGAAGCTTTCTTT